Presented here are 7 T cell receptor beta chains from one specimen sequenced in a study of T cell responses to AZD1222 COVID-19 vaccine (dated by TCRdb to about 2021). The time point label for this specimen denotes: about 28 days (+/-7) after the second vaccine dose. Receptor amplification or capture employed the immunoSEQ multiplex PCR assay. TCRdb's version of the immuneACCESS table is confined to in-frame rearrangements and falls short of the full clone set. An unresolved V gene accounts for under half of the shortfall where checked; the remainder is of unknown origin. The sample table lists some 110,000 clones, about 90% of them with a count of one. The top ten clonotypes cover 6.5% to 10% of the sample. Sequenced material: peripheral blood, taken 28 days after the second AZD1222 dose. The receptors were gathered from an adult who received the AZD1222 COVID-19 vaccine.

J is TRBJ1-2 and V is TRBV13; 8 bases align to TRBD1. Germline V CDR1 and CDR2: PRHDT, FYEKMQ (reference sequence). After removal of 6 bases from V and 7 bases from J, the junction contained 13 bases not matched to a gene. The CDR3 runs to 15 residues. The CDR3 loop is CASRRTSGGAFGYTF. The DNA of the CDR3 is TGTGCCAGCAGAAGGACCTCAGGGGGCGCGTTTGGCTACACCTTC.

CDR3 nucleotide sequence: TGTGCCAGCAGACCAGGACAGGGTCCCTTCGAGCAGTACTTC. Amino acid sequence: CASRPGQGPFEQYF. V and J are TRBV6-5 and TRBJ2-7, with 8 bases aligning to TRBD1. V was pared by 6 bases and J by 6 bases, with 10 bases of the junction left unmatched. Germline CDR1 MNHEY, CDR2 SVGAGI. CDR3 length: 14 residues.

As DNA, the CDR3 is TGTGCCAGCAGATTCCCGGGTTCGGAAGAGACCCAGTACTTC. Translated, it gives CASRFPGSEETQYF. The rearrangement uses TRBV2 and TRBJ2-5; no reliable D call. V lost 6 bases and J 3 bases, leaving 14 bases between the germline ends. The CDR3 extends over 14 amino acids. The germline V gene has CDR1 SNHLY and CDR2 FYNNEI.

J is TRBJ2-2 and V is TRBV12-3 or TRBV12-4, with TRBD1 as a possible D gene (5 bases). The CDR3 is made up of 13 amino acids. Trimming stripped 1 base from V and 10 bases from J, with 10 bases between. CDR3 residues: CASSLGVGAELFF. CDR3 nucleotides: TGTGCCAGCAGTTTAGGGGTAGGGGCGGAGCTGTTTTTT.

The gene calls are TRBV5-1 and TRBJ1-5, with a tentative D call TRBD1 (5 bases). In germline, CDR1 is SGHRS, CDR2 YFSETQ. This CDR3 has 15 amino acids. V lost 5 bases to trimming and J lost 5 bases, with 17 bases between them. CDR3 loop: CASSQTTGSDQPQHF. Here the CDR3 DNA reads TGCGCCAGCAGTCAGACAACAGGCTCCGATCAGCCCCAGCATTTT.

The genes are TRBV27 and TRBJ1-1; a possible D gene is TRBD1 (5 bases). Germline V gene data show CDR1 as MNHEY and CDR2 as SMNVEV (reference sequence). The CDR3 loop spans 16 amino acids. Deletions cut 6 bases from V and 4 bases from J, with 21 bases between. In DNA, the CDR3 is TGTGCCAGCAGCTCGGCCGGGGGGTCGTATAGCACTGAAGCTTTCTTT. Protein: CASSSAGGSYSTEAFF.

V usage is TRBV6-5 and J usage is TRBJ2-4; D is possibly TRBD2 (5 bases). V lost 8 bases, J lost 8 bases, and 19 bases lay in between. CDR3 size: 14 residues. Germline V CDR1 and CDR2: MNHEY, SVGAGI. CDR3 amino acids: CASADASEEDIQYF. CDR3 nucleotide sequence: TGTGCCAGCGCCGACGCCAGTGAGGAGGACATTCAGTACTTC.